This TCR beta chain was profiled in a study of blood T cell repertoires in COVID-19. The protocol was immunoSEQ multiplex PCR, while the TCRdb copy is restricted to in-frame clones and leaves out a portion. The profile shows some 350,000 clones, roughly 90% of them singletons. The J segment lost 2 bases and the V segment lost 4 bases, leaving 15 bases of the junction unmatched. The germline V gene has CDR1 MNHEY and CDR2 SMNVEV (reference sequence). There are 18 residues in the CDR3. The source is an older woman with COVID-19, enrolled during active disease. The chain combines TRBV27 with TRBJ2-3, with 7 positions matching TRBD2. Source material: peripheral blood. The CDR3 coding sequence is TGTGCCAGCAGTTCCTCCCCTGGACTAGGTCCCTTCACAGATACGCAGTATTTT. Amino acids: CASSSSPGLGPFTDTQYF.